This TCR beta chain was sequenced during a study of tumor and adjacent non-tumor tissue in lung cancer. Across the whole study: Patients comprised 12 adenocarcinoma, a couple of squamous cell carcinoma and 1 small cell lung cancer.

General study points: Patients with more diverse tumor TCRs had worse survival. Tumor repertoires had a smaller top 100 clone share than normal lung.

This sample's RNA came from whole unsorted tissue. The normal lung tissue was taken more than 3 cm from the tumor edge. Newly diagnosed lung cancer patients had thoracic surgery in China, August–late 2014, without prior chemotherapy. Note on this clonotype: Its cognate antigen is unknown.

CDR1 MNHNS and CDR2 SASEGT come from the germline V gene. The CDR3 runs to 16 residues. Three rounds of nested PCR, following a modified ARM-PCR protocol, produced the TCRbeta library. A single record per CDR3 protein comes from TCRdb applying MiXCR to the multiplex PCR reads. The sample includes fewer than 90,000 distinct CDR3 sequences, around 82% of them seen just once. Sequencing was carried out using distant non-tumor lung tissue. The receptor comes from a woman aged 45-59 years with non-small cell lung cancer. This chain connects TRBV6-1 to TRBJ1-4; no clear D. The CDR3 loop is CFSTEFLRRSNEKLFF. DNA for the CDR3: TGTTTCAGCACTGAATTTCTGCGGCGGAGTAATGAAAAACTGTTTTTT.